This T cell receptor beta chain comes out of a study of breast tumors, draining lymph nodes, adjacent tissues. This CDR3 is built from 16 residues. Germline V gene data show CDR1 as SGDLS and CDR2 as YYNGEE. Note on this clonotype: Germline and junction disagree at one end, which may indicate a read error.

Each CDR3 protein gets one entry after TCRdb re-called the multiplex PCR reads with MiXCR. Among under 80,000 distinct CDR3 sequences, roughly 44% were seen once, and the ten largest hold 8.4%. The chain combines TRBV9 with TRBJ2-6; the D call may be TRBD1 or TRBD2 (5 bases each). Source material: breast tumor tissue. The sequence was obtained from a female donor with breast cancer. Some clones in this sample may be carry-over from other donors' samples. CDR3 sequence: CASSVADGAGANVLTF. CDR3 DNA: TGTGCCAGCAGCGTAGCTGACGGGGCTGGGGCCAACGTTCTGACTTTC.